These 11 T cell receptor beta chains came from one sample sequenced in a study of T cells after yellow fever vaccination. TCRdb independently ran MiXCR on the 5' RACE reads; one entry per CDR3 protein. The table records approximately 550,000 distinct CDR3 sequences, roughly 21% of them present only once. The material was PBMCs, obtained 15 days after the yellow fever booster vaccination. These receptors all stem from a man aged 25-45 years who received the YFV17D yellow fever vaccine.

This clonotype was found once. The chain has TRBV7-2 and TRBJ2-5, with a weak D call TRBD2 (5 bases). The length of the CDR3 is 13 residues. Germline CDR1 and CDR2: SGHTA and FQGNSA. With 4 bases removed from V and 3 bases from J, the gap between germline ends came to 9 bases. CDR3 DNA sequence: TGTGCCAGCAGCTGGCTAGCCGAAGAGACCCAGTACTTC. This sequence encodes CASSWLAEETQYF.

This clonotype has more than one count but fewer than ten. V usage is TRBV3-1 and J usage is TRBJ2-2, with D unresolved. Germline V gene data show CDR1 as LGHDT and CDR2 as YNNKEL (reference sequence). Trimming cost V 4 bases and J 0 bases, with 12 bases left between them. This CDR3 has 16 amino acids. In DNA form, the CDR3 reads TGTGCCAGCAGCCCACGACGCAGAACGAACACCGGGGAGCTGTTTTTT. It codes for CASSPRRRTNTGELFF.

Of note for this clonotype: Given the absence of the conserved phenylalanine or tryptophan at the CDR3 end, a read error is likely. This sequence joins TRBV4-2 and TRBJ1-2; 8 bases agree with TRBD1. V trimming: 0 bases; J trimming: 7 bases; junction bases outside the gene matches: 7. This CDR3 is built from 15 residues. Germline V gene lookup returns CDR1 LGHNA and CDR2 YNFKEQ. Written as DNA, the CDR3 is TGTGCCAGCAGCCAAGAAGAGGACAGGGTAGGTGGCTACACCTCC. It yields the protein CASSQEEDRVGGYTS.

This clonotype was counted between two and nine times. The genes are TRBV10-3 and TRBJ2-1, with a tentative D call TRBD1 (5 bases). This CDR3 contains 14 residues. Germline assignment: CDR1 ENHRY and CDR2 SYGVKD. The ends were cut back, 4 bases at V and 9 bases at J, with 16 bases in the middle. In DNA form, the CDR3 reads TGTGCCATCAGTGGGACACCCACATTCCCTGAGCAGTTCTTC. As protein: CAISGTPTFPEQFF.

This chain links TRBV10-1 with TRBJ2-2; 11 bases are shared with TRBD2. CDR3 size: 15 residues. CDR1 is WNHNN, CDR2 SYGVQD, per germline (reference sequence). V lost 8 bases and J lost 7; bases outside the gene matches: 9. CDR3 region: CASSVSGRVGGELFF. The CDR3 nucleotides are TGCGCCAGCTCTGTTAGCGGGAGGGTCGGCGGGGAGCTGTTTTTT.

The J gene is TRBJ2-2, the V gene TRBV20-1, with TRBD2 as a possible D gene (6 bases). The germline V gene has CDR1 DFQATT and CDR2 SNEGSKA (reference sequence). V was cut by 2 bases and J by 8 bases, with 15 bases left in between. This CDR3 has 14 amino acids. The CDR3 DNA sequence: TGCAGTGCTAGAACCGGGACTTCCAAGGGGGAGCTGTTTTTT. This codes for CSARTGTSKGELFF.

The CDR3 spells CASNYRDRYYNEQFF. The CDR3 DNA sequence: TGTGCCTCAAACTACCGGGACAGGTACTACAATGAGCAGTTCTTC. The rearrangement uses TRBV30 and TRBJ2-1; 8 nucleotides align to TRBD1. CDR1 GTSNPN and CDR2 SVGIG come from the germline V gene (reference sequence). The CDR3 spans 15 residues. The V and J ends lost 7 bases and 3 bases, in that order; junction bases with no gene match: 11.

This clonotype was seen more than once but under ten times. The chain uses TRBV2 and TRBJ2-1; 8 nucleotides match TRBD2. CDR3 length equals 16 residues. Losses at the gene ends were 3 bases for V and 7 bases for J; bases not matched to a gene: 11. Germline V gives CDR1 SNHLY, CDR2 FYNNEI. This CDR3 is CASSDRSGRGENEQFF. CDR3 coding DNA: TGTGCCAGCAGTGACCGGAGCGGGAGAGGGGAGAATGAGCAGTTCTTC.

V and J are TRBV7-2 and TRBJ2-7, with 12 bases identical to TRBD2. J lost 5 bases, V lost 0 bases, and 5 bases had no gene match. CDR3 size: 16 residues. Germline-derived CDR1 and CDR2 are SGHTA and FQGNSA. CDR3 DNA sequence: TGTGCCAGCAGCTTAGCGACCGGACTAGCGGGAAACGAGCAGTACTTC. This sequence encodes CASSLATGLAGNEQYF.

The chain carries TRBV29-1 and TRBJ2-5, with D unresolved. Trimming shortened V by 0 bases and J by 0 bases, and 5 bases separated the two germline ends. This CDR3 is built from 13 residues. The germline V gene encodes CDR1 SQVTM and CDR2 ANQGSEA. CDR3 in DNA: TGCAGCGTTGAAGACAATGACCAAGAGACCCAGTACTTC. It is translated as CSVEDNDQETQYF. The entire variable domain, with the rest obtained from reference TRBV29-1 and TRBJ2-5, is as follows: SAVISQKPSRDICQRGTSLTIQCQVDSQVTMMFWYRQQPGQSLTLIATANQGSEATYESGFVIDKFPISRPNLTFSTLTVSNMSPEDSSIYLCSVEDNDQETQYFGPGTRLLVL.

The chain's CDR3 is CAIRNLRDTYEQYF. The DNA of the CDR3 is TGTGCCATCAGAAACCTTCGGGACACCTACGAGCAGTACTTC. The V gene is TRBV10-3, the J gene TRBJ2-7; maybe TRBD1 (6 bases). From germline, CDR1 is ENHRY and CDR2 SYGVKD. The CDR3 is 14 amino acids. V lost 6 bases and J 2 bases, leaving 14 bases between the germline ends.